A single sample is the source of the 26 T cell receptor beta chains below, sequenced in a study of shared clonotypes between healthy human individuals. Data came from immunoSEQ multiplex PCR; TCRdb stores just in-frame clones and leaves some out. This table has about 380,000 clones, 90% to 97% appearing once. Sequenced sample: memory CD8+ T cells sorted from blood. As to subset: CD45RO+ cells pooled with CCR7-negative TemRA cells. The receptors derive from a man aged 25 to 40 in good health.

J is TRBJ2-7 and V is TRBV11-3; tentative D call: TRBD2 (6 bases). V lost 1 base, J lost 4 bases, and 17 bases lay in between. Germline CDR1 is SGHNT and CDR2 is YENEEA. CDR3 length: 16 residues. As DNA, the CDR3 is TGTGCCAGCAGCTTAGTGACGGAGGGCCCAATTTACGAGCAGTACTTC. Translated, it gives CASSLVTEGPIYEQYF.

The V gene is TRBV4-1, the J gene TRBJ2-3; possible D gene TRBD1, 6 bases. Germline V gene sequence: CDR1 MGHRA, CDR2 YSYEKL. V was clipped by 0 bases and J by 6 bases, with 10 bases between them. This CDR3 spans 14 amino acids. This CDR3 reads CASSQDGTQDTQYF. CDR3 DNA: TGCGCCAGCAGCCAAGACGGGACACAGGATACGCAGTATTTT.

The V gene is TRBV5-6, the J gene TRBJ1-2; 7 bases align to TRBD1. J lost 5 bases, V lost 4 bases, and 11 bases had no gene match. There are 15 residues in the CDR3. The germline V gene encodes CDR1 SGHDT and CDR2 YYEEEE. CDR3 protein: CASSEPLTGKYGYTF. The DNA of the CDR3 is TGTGCCAGCAGCGAACCCCTGACAGGGAAATATGGCTACACCTTC.

The chain links TRBV6-1 to TRBJ2-1; the match to TRBD1 covers 11 bases. The germline V gene has CDR1 MNHNS and CDR2 SASEGT. The trim removed 6 bases at V and 7 bases at J, leaving 8 bases unmatched. The CDR3 runs to 15 residues. CDR3 residues: CASRIRDRGRNEQFF. The CDR3 DNA is TGTGCCAGCAGGATCCGGGACAGGGGGAGGAATGAGCAGTTCTTC.

The CDR3 DNA is TGTGCCAGCAGGCTCGTGGGGGGGACCGGGGAGCTGTTTTTT. It specifies CASRLVGGTGELFF. The chain couples TRBV27 to TRBJ2-2; TRBD2 matches 7 bases. V shed 6 bases and J 5 bases; nucleotides not matched to a gene: 6. Germline V CDR1 and CDR2: MNHEY, SMNVEV (reference sequence). CDR3 length equals 14 residues.

This clone was seen a single time. This chain uses TRBV15 with TRBJ1-2; D uncertain. The CDR3 runs 13 residues. Trimming removed 4 bases at V and 3 bases at J, with 9 bases between. CDR1 and CDR2 from the germline V gene are LNHNV and YYDKDF (reference sequence). The CDR3: CATSIDTHYGYTF. Written as DNA, the CDR3 is TGTGCCACCAGCATAGACACTCACTATGGCTACACCTTC. The variable domain in full, completed from reference TRBV15 and TRBJ1-2, reads DAMVIQNPRYQVTQFGKPVTLSCSQTLNHNVMYWYQQKSSQAPKLLFHYYDKDFNNEADTPDNFQSRRPNTSFCFLDIRSPGLGDTAMYLCATSIDTHYGYTFGSGTRLTVV.

CDR3 DNA: TGCGCCAGCAGCCAGTTTAGCGGGCGGTCCTACGAGCAGTACTTC. Translating it yields CASSQFSGRSYEQYF. The rearrangement joins TRBV4-1 to TRBJ2-7; 7 nucleotides align to TRBD2. Germline loops: CDR1 MGHRA, CDR2 YSYEKL. The CDR3 extends over 15 amino acids. Trimming took 3 bases from V and 1 from J; bases not matched to a gene: 6.

The chain has TRBV18 and TRBJ2-1, with 13 bases identical to TRBD2. Looked up from germline, CDR1 is KGHSH and CDR2 is LQKENI. With 0 bases clipped from V and 8 bases from J, the junction kept 7 bases outside the gene matches. CDR3 length equals 17 residues. The CDR3 reads CASSPPRGTSGNDEQFF. CDR3 in DNA: TGTGCCAGCTCACCACCCAGAGGGACTAGCGGGAATGATGAGCAGTTCTTC.

V gene TRBV6-1 combines with J gene TRBJ2-5, with 9 bases lining up with TRBD2. CDR1 is MNHNS, CDR2 SASEGT, per germline. The CDR3 runs 17 residues. V lost 3 bases, J lost 5 bases, and 13 bases stayed unmatched. The CDR3 loop is CASSDAGALREGETQYF. CDR3 in DNA: TGTGCCAGCAGTGACGCGGGGGCGTTGCGGGAGGGTGAGACCCAGTACTTC.

The chain recombines TRBV2 with TRBJ2-7; D tentatively fits TRBD1 or TRBD2 (5 bases each). Germline-derived CDR1 and CDR2 are SNHLY and FYNNEI. Between the trimmed V and J ends, which lost 4 bases and 2 bases, there was a span of 15 bases. This CDR3 region has 15 residues. CDR3: CASSVIRDPAYEQYF. CDR3 in DNA: TGTGCCAGCAGTGTTATTAGGGACCCGGCCTACGAGCAGTACTTC.

This clone was seen just once. The rearrangement links TRBV28 to TRBJ2-1, with 9 bases identical to TRBD1. Unmatched junction bases numbered 4, after V lost 11 bases and J lost 5 bases. Germline V lookup: CDR1 MDHEN, CDR2 SYDVKM. CDR3 length: 12 residues. As DNA, the CDR3 is TGTGCCGCGGGACAGGGTAACAATGAGCAGTTCTTC. Protein sequence: CAAGQGNNEQFF.

Concerning this clone: This CDR3 is also generated by other DNA sequences in the sample. The chain employs TRBV30 and TRBJ2-7, with 9 bases aligning to TRBD1. Per the germline V gene, CDR1 is GTSNPN and CDR2 is SVGIG (reference sequence). After removal of 5 bases from V and 4 bases from J, the junction contained 0 bases not matched to a gene. The length of the CDR3 is 11 residues. The CDR3 DNA reads TGTGCCTGGGGACAGGGGTACGAGCAGTACTTC. Its translation: CAWGQGYEQYF. The full variable domain, completed using reference TRBV30 and TRBJ2-7, is SQTIHQWPATLVQPVGSPLSLECTVEGTSNPNLYWYRQAAGRGLQLLFYSVGIGQISSEVPQNLSASRPQDRQFILSSKKLLLSDSGFYLCAWGQGYEQYFGPGTRLTVT.

The V call is TRBV7-9, the J call TRBJ2-7; TRBD2 agrees at 13 bases. The CDR3 is 16 amino acids. Germline V gene data show CDR1 as SEHNR and CDR2 as FQNEAQ (reference sequence). Trimming cost V 5 bases and J 3 bases; bases outside gene matches: 7. The CDR3 DNA is TGTGCCAGCAGCCCCACGGGACTAGCGGGACTCTACGAGCAGTACTTC. It specifies CASSPTGLAGLYEQYF. Based on the CDR3 plus reference TRBV7-9 and TRBJ2-7, the full variable domain is DTGVSQNPRHKITKRGQNVTFRCDPISEHNRLYWYRQTLGQGPEFLTYFQNEAQLEKSRLLSDRFSAERPKGSFSTLEIQRTEQGDSAMYLCASSPTGLAGLYEQYFGPGTRLTVT.

This chain uses TRBV5-6 with TRBJ1-1; D gene ambiguous. This CDR3 region has 15 residues. The germline V gene has CDR1 SGHDT and CDR2 YYEEEE. The V gene lost 2 bases and the J gene lost 2 bases, with 13 bases spanning the gap. The CDR3 here is CASSLVVLKNTEAFF. CDR3 sequence (DNA): TGTGCCAGCAGCTTAGTAGTTCTCAAAAACACTGAAGCTTTCTTT.

The chain employs TRBV5-4 and TRBJ2-7, with TRBD2 identical over 10 bases. CDR3 length equals 13 residues. Germline CDR1 reads SGHNT; CDR2 reads YYREEE (reference sequence). Trimming at V came to 5 bases and at J to 1 base, leaving 0 bases not matched to a gene. The CDR3 here is CASRLAGSYEQYF. The CDR3 DNA follows: TGTGCCAGCAGACTAGCGGGATCCTACGAGCAGTACTTC.

This clone was counted a few times. The CDR3 bases are TGCGCCAGCAGCTTGGCCTCCGGGACTAGCGGTTACAATGAGCAGTTCTTC. Protein product: CASSLASGTSGYNEQFF. V gene TRBV5-1 combines with J gene TRBJ2-1; 11 bases line up with TRBD2. Looked up from germline, CDR1 is SGHRS and CDR2 is YFSETQ. J was trimmed by 4 bases and V by 0 bases; bases with no gene match: 6. There are 17 residues in the CDR3.

This rearrangement joins TRBV5-4 to TRBJ2-6; D is undetermined. V lost 0 bases to trimming and J lost 2 bases, with 9 bases between them. CDR3 length: 16 amino acids. The V gene's germline CDR1 is SGHNT and CDR2 YYREEE (reference sequence). CDR3 protein: CASSLGGTAGANVLTF. The DNA for the CDR3 is TGTGCCAGCAGCTTGGGGGGTACGGCTGGGGCCAACGTCCTGACTTTC.

The V gene is TRBV5-1, the J gene TRBJ2-7; 7 nucleotides align to TRBD1. CDR3 length: 15 amino acids. V shed 2 bases and J 2 bases; nucleotides not matched to a gene: 7. Germline V lookup: CDR1 SGHRS, CDR2 YFSETQ. The CDR3 reads CASSLQGQLTYEQYF. The CDR3 DNA sequence: TGCGCCAGCAGCTTACAGGGACAGCTAACCTACGAGCAGTACTTC.

This rearrangement joins TRBV7-8 to TRBJ2-7; D is perhaps TRBD1 or TRBD2 (5 bases each). The germline gives CDR1 SGHVS, CDR2 FQNEAQ. Trimming cost V 5 bases and J 0 bases, with 17 bases left between them. The CDR3 sequence is 16 residues long. The CDR3 loop is CASSILGDPSSYEQYF. The CDR3 coding sequence is TGTGCCAGCAGCATCCTGGGGGATCCGAGCTCCTACGAGCAGTACTTC.

CDR3 in DNA: TGCAGCGTTGAAGATCGACGGACAGGGGGCTACGAGCAGTACTTC. Protein: CSVEDRRTGGYEQYF. V and J are TRBV29-1 and TRBJ2-7; 10 bases match TRBD1. The CDR3 runs 15 residues. The V gene end was trimmed by 0 bases and the J gene end by 3 bases; junction bases not matched to a gene: 5. Germline values: CDR1 SQVTM, CDR2 ANQGSEA.

Here the CDR3 DNA reads TGTGCCTGGAATGGAGGGGGGATCTCCTACGAGCAGTACTTC. Protein product: CAWNGGGISYEQYF. The V and J genes are TRBV30 and TRBJ2-7; D tentatively fits TRBD1 or TRBD2 (6 bases each). Trimming left V 4 bases short and J 0 bases short, with 13 bases between. Germline V CDR1 and CDR2: GTSNPN, SVGIG (reference sequence). The length of the CDR3 is 14 residues.

The chain joins TRBV7-3 to TRBJ2-2, with D hard to call. Germline CDR1 and CDR2: SGHTA and FQGTGA. The V and J ends lost 0 bases and 5 bases respectively, with 4 bases between them. The CDR3 contains 13 residues. The CDR3 reads CASSLTRTGELFF. The CDR3, as DNA: TGTGCCAGCAGCTTAACTCGGACCGGGGAGCTGTTTTTT.

The rearrangement links TRBV21-1 to TRBJ2-1; the table's D gene call, TRBD2, was not cross checked with the DNA. TRBV21-1 is a listed pseudogene. The CDR3 consists of 16 residues. CDR3 sequence reads: CASSQRGLAAYNEQFF. CDR3 nucleotide sequence: TGTGCCAGCAGCCAAAGAGGACTAGCGGCCTACAATGAGCAGTTCTTC.

This chain connects TRBV11-3 to TRBJ2-1; D perhaps matches TRBD2 (5 bases). Germline V gene data show CDR1 as SGHNT and CDR2 as YENEEA. This CDR3 region has 13 residues. The V end lost 1 base, the J end lost 5 bases, and 6 bases lay between the germline ends. The CDR3 loop reads CASSLGLNNEQFF. The DNA for the CDR3 is TGTGCCAGCAGCTTAGGACTAAACAATGAGCAGTTCTTC.

The V gene is TRBV5-4, the J gene TRBJ2-2, with D possibly TRBD1 on 6 matching bases. The CDR3 sequence is 15 residues long. Germline CDR1 is SGHNT and CDR2 is YYREEE (reference sequence). The V end lost 3 bases, the J end lost 6 bases, and 15 bases lay between the germline ends. For the CDR3, the DNA is TGTGCCAGCAGCTCCGGGACACTCAACCCCGGGGAGCTGTTTTTT. Protein sequence: CASSSGTLNPGELFF.

The V and J genes are TRBV16 and TRBJ1-2; TRBD1 matches 9 bases. V shed 3 bases, J shed 4 bases, and the junction held 6 bases outside the gene matches. Germline V gene lookup returns CDR1 KGHSY and CDR2 FQNENV. The CDR3 sequence is 15 residues long. The CDR3 protein is CASSHSRDRAYGYTF. Written as DNA, the CDR3 is TGTGCCAGCAGCCATAGCCGGGACAGGGCCTATGGCTACACCTTC.